A selection of T cell receptor beta chains follows, all from one sample in a study of blood T cell repertoires in COVID-19. Method: immunoSEQ multiplex PCR; TCRdb's copy keeps in-frame clones and lacks some. The sample lists approximately 200,000 clones, about 83% occurring once. The specimen sequenced was peripheral blood. The receptors were sampled from a man in his sixties who had recovered from COVID-19. Each CDR3 is given with its conserved first and last residue. The D gene is left open where the match is weak. Expanded clones get a size class; other rows say once, few or many, or leave the size out.

v_call	j_call	d_call	clone_size	cdr3_nt	cdr3_aa
TRBV28	TRBJ1-1	.	.	TGTGCCAGCAGTCCCCTGGGGCCCTTAGCTTTCTTT	CASSPLGPLAFF
TRBV3-1/TRBV3-2	TRBJ2-3	TRBD2	.	TGTGCCAGCAGCCAAGATCGACTAGCGGGGGCAGATACGCAGTATTTT	CASSQDRLAGADTQYF
TRBV15	TRBJ2-7	.	.	TGTGCCACCAGCAGAGTGGTTGGAGCCCGGGATAGCTACGAGCAGTACTTC	CATSRVVGARDSYEQYF
TRBV28	TRBJ1-1	TRBD1	.	TGTGCCAGCAGTTTTCAGGGGGCGTGGACTGAAGCTTTCTTT	CASSFQGAWTEAFF
TRBV19	TRBJ2-2	TRBD2	.	TGTGCCAGTAGTATACTACGGGGAACTAGCGGGAGGGCCGGGGAGCTGTTTTTT	CASSILRGTSGRAGELFF
TRBV5-4	TRBJ1-2	.	.	TGTGCCAGCAGCCCCGCGCGGGGTAACTATGGCTACACCTTC	CASSPARGNYGYTF
TRBV7-9	TRBJ2-7	.	.	TGTGCCAGCAGCTCGAGCTCCTACGAGCAGTACTTC	CASSSSSYEQYF
TRBV6-5	TRBJ1-1	.	.	TGTGCCAGCAGCGAGGGCTGGGGTCTGAACACTGAAGCTTTCTTT	CASSEGWGLNTEAFF
TRBV2	TRBJ2-1	TRBD2	.	TGTGCCAGCAGTGCGGGACTAGCGGGAGTGTTGGACAATGAGCAGTTCTTC	CASSAGLAGVLDNEQFF
TRBV28	TRBJ2-7	TRBD2	.	TGTGCCAGCAGTTTATTGGGCACTAGCGGATCCTACGAGCAGTACTTC	CASSLLGTSGSYEQYF
TRBV11-2	TRBJ2-5	.	.	TGTGCCAGCAGCTTCAGACTGCAAGAGACCCAGTACTTC	CASSFRLQETQYF
TRBV5-4	TRBJ1-1	.	.	TGTGCCAGCACCTTTGGGGGGGTGAACACTGAAGCTTTCTTT	CASTFGGVNTEAFF
TRBV30	TRBJ2-6	.	once	TGTGCCTGGGGCACAGCCTCTGGGGCCAACGTCCTGACTTTC	CAWGTASGANVLTF
TRBV28	TRBJ1-2	TRBD1	.	TGTGCCAGCAGACAGGGGGCTAGTGTATATGGCTACACCTTC	CASRQGASVYGYTF
TRBV7-2	TRBJ1-4	TRBD1	few	TGTGCCAGCAGCTTAGTAGGGGGACAGGGAACCGAAAAACTGTTTTTT	CASSLVGGQGTEKLFF
TRBV20-1	TRBJ1-1	.	.	TGCAGTGCTAGAGGGACAAATGAAGCTTTCTTT	CSARGTNEAFF
TRBV9	TRBJ2-7	TRBD1	.	TGTGCCAGCAGCGCGGGGACAGGGGGCTACTACGAGCAGTACTTC	CASSAGTGGYYEQYF
TRBV19	TRBJ2-1	TRBD2	.	TGTGCCAGTAGTATAGGTCGACTAGCCTCCAATGAGCAGTTCTTC	CASSIGRLASNEQFF
TRBV24-1	TRBJ1-1	.	.	TGTGCCACCAGTGAATCGGGCCTTGGGGAGGCTTTCTTT	CATSESGLGEAFF
TRBV19	TRBJ1-5	.	.	TGTGCCAGTAGTATAGGGAACAGCGGGCCCCAGCATTTT	CASSIGNSGPQHF
TRBV6-7	TRBJ2-7	.	few	TGTGCCAGCATTGTAGACAGTTCCTACGAGCAGTACTTC	CASIVDSSYEQYF
TRBV7-2	TRBJ2-5	TRBD1	once	TGTGCCAGCAGGGGGACAGGGGGCAGTGGAATGGAAGAGACCCAGTACTTC	CASRGTGGSGMEETQYF
TRBV30	TRBJ1-1	.	.	TGTGCCTGGAGTGTGGGCAGGAACACTGAAGCTTTCTTT	CAWSVGRNTEAFF
TRBV5-1	TRBJ1-2	TRBD1	.	TGCGCCAGCAGCTCGAGATGGACAGGGGATGGCTACACCTTC	CASSSRWTGDGYTF
TRBV27	TRBJ2-5	.	once	TGTGCCAGCAGTACAACAGGAGAGACCCAGTACTTC	CASSTTGETQYF
TRBV6-5	TRBJ2-1	TRBD2	.	TGTGCCAGCAAGGTTAGCGGGGGCAATGAGCAGTTCTTC	CASKVSGGNEQFF
TRBV28	TRBJ1-4	TRBD1	.	TGTGCCAGCAGTCCCATGGGGACAGGGGTTATTGAAAAACTGTTTTTT	CASSPMGTGVIEKLFF
TRBV11-2	TRBJ1-5	TRBD1	.	TGTGCCAGCAGCTTAGCAGGGGGCCAGCCCCAGCATTTT	CASSLAGGQPQHF
TRBV7-3	TRBJ1-2	TRBD1	.	TGTGCCAGCAGCCCGACAGGGGCATCTAGTGGCTACACCTTC	CASSPTGASSGYTF
TRBV6-5	TRBJ1-2	.	few	TGTGCCAGCAGAGTACAGAACGGCTACACCTTC	CASRVQNGYTF
TRBV5-1	TRBJ1-4	.	.	TGCGCCAGCAGCTTGGGACAGGAAAAACTGTTTTTT	CASSLGQEKLFF
TRBV7-9	TRBJ1-4	.	.	TGTGCCAGCAGCTTCCAGGACACCCCTGGGAAACTGTTTTTT	CASSFQDTPGKLFF
TRBV18	TRBJ2-3	.	.	TGTGCCAGCTCACCGGATCTAGGTAGCACAGATACGCAGTATTTT	CASSPDLGSTDTQYF
TRBV3-1/TRBV3-2	TRBJ2-3	.	.	TGTGCCAGCGATGATCGCGGGCTGGGTAAAAATACGCAGTATTTT	CASDDRGLGKNTQYF
TRBV7-3	TRBJ2-1	.	.	TGTGCCAGCAGCTTAGACAGCCTCCCGTCTAGGAATGAGCAGTTCTTC	CASSLDSLPSRNEQFF
TRBV25-1	TRBJ1-1	.	.	TGTGCCAGCAGGGTGACAGTGAACACTGAAGCTTTCTTT	CASRVTVNTEAFF
TRBV2	TRBJ1-2	TRBD1	few	TGTGCCAGCGGGACAGGGGGATCTCACTATGGCTACACCTTC	CASGTGGSHYGYTF
TRBV19	TRBJ2-3	.	.	TGTGCCAGTAGCCAGGCCAGGAACGCAGATACGCAGTATTTT	CASSQARNADTQYF
TRBV28	TRBJ2-5	TRBD1	.	TGTGCCAGCACGCGAAGACAGGGGAACCGAGAGACCCAGTACTTC	CASTRRQGNRETQYF
TRBV30	TRBJ1-2	TRBD1	.	TGTGCCTGGCTCGGGACAGGGCTTGGCTACACCTTC	CAWLGTGLGYTF
TRBV4-3	TRBJ1-5	.	few	TGCGCCAGCAGCCAAGATGGGCGGGGCAGTAGCAATCAGCCCCAGCATTTT	CASSQDGRGSSNQPQHF
TRBV6-2/TRBV6-3	TRBJ1-1	TRBD1	.	TGTGCCAGCAGTTACTCTCTTGGACAGGGGATGGGGAGAACTGAAGCTTTCTTT	CASSYSLGQGMGRTEAFF
TRBV9	TRBJ2-7	TRBD2	.	TGTGCCAGCAGCGCAACTAGCGGGGGGGGTAAGCAGTACTTC	CASSATSGGGKQYF
TRBV5-1	TRBJ1-4	.	.	TGCGCCAGCAGCGGGCAGGCAGATAATGAAAAACTGTTTTTT	CASSGQADNEKLFF
TRBV19	TRBJ2-2	TRBD2	.	TGTGCCAGTAGTCGCGGGGGGGCGGACGGGGAGCTGTTTTTT	CASSRGGADGELFF
TRBV19	TRBJ1-1	TRBD1	.	TGTGCCACCTCCCTACAGGGGGGCAGAACTGAAGCTTTCTTT	CATSLQGGRTEAFF
TRBV9	TRBJ2-1	.	.	TGTGCCAGCAGCGTAGCGGGACACATCTACAATGAGCAGTTCTTC	CASSVAGHIYNEQFF
TRBV3-1/TRBV3-2	TRBJ2-2	TRBD2	.	TGTGCCAGCAGCCAAGGGGAGGGAACCGGGGAGCTGTTTTTT	CASSQGEGTGELFF
TRBV9	TRBJ2-7	.	.	TGTGCCAGCAGCGTAGACGGGAGTTTCAACGAGCAGTACTTC	CASSVDGSFNEQYF
TRBV6-5	TRBJ2-7	TRBD1	.	TGTGCCAGCAGTTACTCTGGGACAGCCACTAACGAGCAGTACTTC	CASSYSGTATNEQYF
TRBV19	TRBJ2-3	.	once	TGTGCCAGTAGTACGGGGAGAGATACGCAGTATTTT	CASSTGRDTQYF
TRBV7-2	TRBJ2-1	.	.	TGTGCCAGCAGCTCAGAGGTAATAGCTCCCCATGAGCAGTTCTTC	CASSSEVIAPHEQFF
TRBV5-5	TRBJ2-7	TRBD1	few	TGTGCCAGCAGTCCCCGCGGGACAGGGGGCCCCTACGAGCAGTACTTC	CASSPRGTGGPYEQYF